The T cell receptor (beta chain) under discussion was sequenced for a study of shared clonotypes between healthy human individuals. Overall study context: Serving as donors were a couple of women and a few men, whose ages spanned 18 to 49. Study findings and constraints: Among the subsets, naive ones generally showed larger estimated richness than memory ones. Of the naive CD4 clonotypes, around 4.9% were shared across several donors.

CD45RO-negative, CCR7-positively selected cells formed the naive CD8 fraction, excluding terminally differentiated effector memory CD45RA+ cells. V shed 1 base and J shed 1 base, with 13 bases lying between them. Germline CDR1 and CDR2: LGHNA and YNFKEQ. This CDR3 has 16 amino acids. Data came from immunoSEQ multiplex PCR; TCRdb stores just in-frame clones and leaves some out. The top ten clones hold roughly 0.23% of a sample with fewer than 1 million clones, just over 95% of them seen once. In the case of this clone: Antigen: not known.

The chain uses TRBV4-2 and TRBJ2-5; TRBD1 or TRBD2 may be the D gene (5 bases each). The TCR was taken from a man between 25 and 39 years old in good health. Sample: naive CD8+ T cells sorted from blood. The CDR3 here is CASSQVQGTIQETQYF. The CDR3 nucleotides are TGTGCCAGCAGCCAAGTTCAAGGGACCATCCAAGAGACCCAGTACTTC.